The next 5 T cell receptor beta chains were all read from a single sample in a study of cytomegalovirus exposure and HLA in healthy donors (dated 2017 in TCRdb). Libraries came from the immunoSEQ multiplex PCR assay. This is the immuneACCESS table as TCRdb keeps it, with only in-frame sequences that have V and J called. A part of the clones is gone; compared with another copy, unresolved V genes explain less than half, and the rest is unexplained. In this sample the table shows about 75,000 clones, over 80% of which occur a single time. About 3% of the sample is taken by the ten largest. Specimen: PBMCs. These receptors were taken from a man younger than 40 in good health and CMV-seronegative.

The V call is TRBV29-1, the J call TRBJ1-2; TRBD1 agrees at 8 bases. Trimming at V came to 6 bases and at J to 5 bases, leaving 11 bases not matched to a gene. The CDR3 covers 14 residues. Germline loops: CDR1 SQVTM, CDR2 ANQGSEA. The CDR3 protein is CSVQEVGTGYGYTF. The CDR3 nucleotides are TGCAGCGTGCAAGAAGTCGGGACAGGATATGGCTACACCTTC.

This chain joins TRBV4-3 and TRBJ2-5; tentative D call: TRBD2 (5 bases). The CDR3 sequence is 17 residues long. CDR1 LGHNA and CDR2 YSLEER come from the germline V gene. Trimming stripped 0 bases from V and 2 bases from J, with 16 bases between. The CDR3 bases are TGCGCCAGCAGCCAAGATCTTTCGCTAGCCGTACAAGAGACCCAGTACTTC. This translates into CASSQDLSLAVQETQYF.

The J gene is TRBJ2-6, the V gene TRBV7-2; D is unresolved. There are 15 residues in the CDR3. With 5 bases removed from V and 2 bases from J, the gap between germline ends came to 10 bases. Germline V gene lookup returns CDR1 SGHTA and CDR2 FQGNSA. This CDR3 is CASSPPSAGANVLTF. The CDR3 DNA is TGTGCCAGCAGCCCCCCGTCGGCTGGGGCCAACGTCCTGACTTTC.

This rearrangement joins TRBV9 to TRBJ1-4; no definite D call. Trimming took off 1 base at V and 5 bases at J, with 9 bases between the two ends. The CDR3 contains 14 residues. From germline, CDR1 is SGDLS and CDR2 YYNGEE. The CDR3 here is CASSVSQANEKLFF. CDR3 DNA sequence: TGTGCCAGCAGCGTATCCCAGGCCAATGAAAAACTGTTTTTT.

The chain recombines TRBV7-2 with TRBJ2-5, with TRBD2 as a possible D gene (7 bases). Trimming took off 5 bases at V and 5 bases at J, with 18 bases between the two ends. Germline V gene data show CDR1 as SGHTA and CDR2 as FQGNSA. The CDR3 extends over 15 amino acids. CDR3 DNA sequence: TGTGCCAGCAGCCCCATTGGGGGGGCCGGGGAGACCCAGTACTTC. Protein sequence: CASSPIGGAGETQYF. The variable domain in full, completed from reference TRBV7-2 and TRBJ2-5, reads GAGVSQSPSNKVTEKGKDVELRCDPISGHTALYWYRQSLGQGLEFLIYFQGNSAPDKSGLPSDRFSAERTGGSVSTLTIQRTQQEDSAVYLCASSPIGGAGETQYFGPGTRLLVL.